A single sample gave rise to the 30 T cell receptor beta chains below, sequenced in a study of glioma-infiltrating T cells. TCR alpha and beta CDR3 regions were amplified from RNA using iRepertoire nested multiplex PCR. MiXCR was run by TCRdb on the multiplex PCR reads, yielding one entry per CDR3 protein. The sample shows around 190,000 distinct CDR3 sequences, roughly two fifths of them seen only once. Sequencing was carried out using glioma tissue, nonneoplastic brain tissue, or PBMCs (not recorded which). All receptors come from a human donor with low-grade glioma or glioblastoma, undergoing nonglioma brain surgery, or in good health (not recorded which).

This clonotype has at least ten counts. The chain joins TRBV28 to TRBJ2-7; 7 nucleotides agree with TRBD1. Germline CDR1 MDHEN, CDR2 SYDVKM. Trimming took 4 bases from V and 2 from J; bases not matched to a gene: 5. The CDR3 is 14 amino acids. CDR3 residues: CASSSDRETYEQYF. The CDR3, as DNA: TGTGCCAGCAGTTCTGACAGGGAAACCTACGAGCAGTACTTC.

This clonotype has a handful of counts. A clone one base away is much larger, so this may be a read error. V gene TRBV28 combines with J gene TRBJ2-5; TRBD2 agrees at 7 bases. CDR1 is MDHEN and CDR2 is SYDVKM in the germline V gene. This CDR3 has 15 amino acids. The CDR3 nucleotides are TGTGCCAGCAGTTTATGGGGGGGGGTCCAAGAGACCAAGTACTTC. Translation gives CASSLWGGVQETKYF.

V and J are TRBV7-2 and TRBJ2-3; D gene uncertain. The CDR3 covers 15 residues. The V end lost 5 bases, the J end lost 3 bases, and 15 bases lay between the germline ends. CDR1 SGHTA and CDR2 FQGNSA come from the germline V gene. The CDR3 coding sequence is TGTGCCAGCAGCCCTTGGATCCCAGTTACAGATACGCAGTATTTT. This encodes CASSPWIPVTDTQYF.

The chain carries TRBV12-3 or TRBV12-4 and TRBJ2-7; maybe TRBD1 (5 bases). Trimming pared 2 bases from V and 0 bases from J, leaving 11 bases between. CDR3 length equals 15 residues. CDR3 in amino acids: CASSLKTVHSYEQYF. The CDR3 coding sequence is TGTGCCAGCAGTTTAAAGACAGTACACTCCTACGAGCAGTACTTC.

This clonotype was detected many times. The chain carries TRBV20-1 and TRBJ2-3, with D hard to call. V dropped 1 base and J dropped 4 bases, with 6 bases sitting between them. There are 12 residues in the CDR3. Per the germline V gene, CDR1 is DFQATT and CDR2 is SNEGSKA (reference sequence). This CDR3 reads CSARVQPDTQYF. The CDR3 coding sequence is TGCAGTGCTAGAGTGCAGCCAGATACGCAGTATTTT.

The rearrangement uses TRBV19 and TRBJ2-1; 9 bases match TRBD1. Per germline, CDR1 LNHDA and CDR2 SQIVND (reference sequence). V shed 10 bases, J shed 8 bases, and the junction held 12 bases outside the gene matches. The CDR3 length is 14 residues. CDR3 DNA sequence: TGTGCCACCGGACAGGGGACGTTTTTCGATGAGCAGTTCTTC. Amino acids: CATGQGTFFDEQFF.

This clonotype was found a few times. The rearrangement joins TRBV29-1 to TRBJ2-1, with TRBD1 matching over 8 bases. With 6 bases clipped from V and 7 bases from J, the junction kept 5 bases outside the gene matches. CDR1 and CDR2 (germline): SQVTM, ANQGSEA. The CDR3 consists of 12 residues. The CDR3 DNA reads TGCAGCGTCTGGGACAGGTTTAATGAGCAGTTCTTC. Protein sequence: CSVWDRFNEQFF.

As for this clonotype: This may be a read error: a much more frequent sequence differs by one nucleotide. This chain uses TRBV19 with TRBJ1-5; D is perhaps TRBD1 (5 bases). The CDR3 length is 14 residues. V was clipped by 5 bases and J by 5 bases, with 13 bases between them. In germline, CDR1 is LNHDA, CDR2 SQIVND (reference sequence). The CDR3 region has the DNA TGTGCCAGTAGTCCGGAGGGGATAGATCAGCCCCAGCATTTT. It is translated as CASSPEGIDQPQHF.

As concerns this clonotype: This could be a read error, since a much larger clone is one nucleotide away. The CDR3 spells CSASGAVPTYNEKFF. DNA of the CDR3: TGCAGTGCTAGCGGGGCGGTCCCGACCTACAATGAGAAGTTCTTC. V gene TRBV20-1 combines with J gene TRBJ2-1; D is possibly TRBD1 or TRBD2 (5 bases each). The germline CDR1 and CDR2 sequences are DFQATT and SNEGSKA (reference sequence). This CDR3 spans 15 amino acids.

This chain joins TRBV4-1 and TRBJ1-2, with 7 bases aligning to TRBD1. CDR1 is MGHRA and CDR2 is YSYEKL in the germline V gene. The CDR3 is 14 residues long. The V gene end was trimmed by 1 base and the J gene end by 9 bases; junction bases not matched to a gene: 8. This CDR3 reads CASSQVWTGGSYTF. For the CDR3, the DNA is TGCGCCAGCAGCCAAGTATGGACAGGAGGCAGCTACACCTTC.

Notes on this clonotype: The DNA is omitted, as the CDR3 cannot be located on it reliably, and the CDR3 follows TCRdb's listing. The CDR3 reads CSVEVGQGALNYGYTF. The chain uses TRBV29-1 and TRBJ1-2; the D call TRBD1 from the table was never checked on the DNA. The CDR3 comprises 16 residues, both ends counted. Germline V gene data show CDR1 as SQVTM and CDR2 as ANQGSEA.

As for this clonotype: An end of the junction does not agree with germline; a read error may underlie this. The chain couples TRBV6-6 to TRBJ2-5; D is undetermined. CDR3 size: 11 residues. Germline V gene data show CDR1 as MNHNY and CDR2 as SVGAGI (reference sequence). The CDR3 nucleotides read TGTGCCAGAGGTCGGAGAGAGACCCAGCACTTC. Protein sequence: CARGRRETQHF.

The chain links TRBV9 to TRBJ2-3; D is possibly TRBD1 (6 bases). The CDR3 sequence is 14 residues long. V was cut by 4 bases and J by 3 bases, with 12 bases left in between. Germline-derived CDR1 and CDR2 are SGDLS and YYNGEE. The CDR3 sequence is CASSLQGNTDTQYF. DNA of the CDR3: TGTGCCAGCAGCCTACAGGGAAATACAGATACGCAGTATTTT.

Comment on this clonotype: The junction departs from germline at one end; a sequencing error may be responsible. The chain has TRBV15 and TRBJ2-3, with D perhaps TRBD2 (5 bases). CDR3 length equals 15 residues. Germline V gene data show CDR1 as LNHNV and CDR2 as YYDKDF (reference sequence). CDR3 loop: CATSHPGESIDTQYF. The CDR3 coding sequence is TGTGCCACCAGTCACCCCGGGGAAAGCATAGATACGCAGTATTTT.

This clonotype was observed many times. The V gene is TRBV6-1, the J gene TRBJ2-3; D is possibly TRBD2 (5 bases). Germline-derived CDR1 and CDR2 are MNHNS and SASEGT. The CDR3 contains 14 residues. Trimming stripped 1 base from V and 6 bases from J, with 11 bases between. CDR3 sequence: CASSEGPGTDTQYF. The CDR3 DNA reads as TGTGCCAGCAGTGAAGGTCCGGGAACCGATACGCAGTATTTT.

V is TRBV7-9 and J is TRBJ2-1; 7 bases map to TRBD1. V gave up 1 base and J gave up 6 bases; unmatched junction bases: 15. The germline CDR1 and CDR2 sequences are SEHNR and FQNEAQ (reference sequence). CDR3 size: 18 residues. In DNA form, the CDR3 reads TGTGCCAGCAGCTTAGGGACAGGTGCACACACTCTACTCAATGAGCAGTTCTTC. Translation: CASSLGTGAHTLLNEQFF. The full variable domain, completed using reference TRBV7-9 and TRBJ2-1, is DTGVSQNPRHKITKRGQNVTFRCDPISEHNRLYWYRQTLGQGPEFLTYFQNEAQLEKSRLLSDRFSAERPKGSFSTLEIQRTEQGDSAMYLCASSLGTGAHTLLNEQFFGPGTRLTVL.

This clonotype has a count of ten or more. The genes are TRBV27 and TRBJ2-5; unclear D gene. Trimming took off 7 bases at V and 3 bases at J, with 12 bases between the two ends. Germline values: CDR1 MNHEY, CDR2 SMNVEV (reference sequence). The CDR3 runs to 13 residues. Written as DNA, the CDR3 is TGTGCCAGCAATAGGATAGCCAAAGAGACCCAGTACTTC. Its translation: CASNRIAKETQYF.

At least ten counts were recorded for this clonotype. The chain joins TRBV2 to TRBJ1-3; D might be TRBD1 (6 bases). Germline V gene data show CDR1 as SNHLY and CDR2 as FYNNEI. This CDR3 has 15 amino acids. With 2 bases removed from V and 7 bases from J, the gap between germline ends came to 15 bases. CDR3 sequence (DNA): TGTGCCAGCAGTGAACTCACAGGGAGTTGGAACACCATATATTTT. It codes for CASSELTGSWNTIYF.

As regards this clonotype: This may arise from a read error, as a much more abundant clone is one base away. The chain joins TRBV20-1 to TRBJ2-7; D gene unclear. V lost 6 bases and J lost 3, with 12 bases in between. Germline V lookup: CDR1 DFQATT, CDR2 SNEGSKA (reference sequence). The CDR3 totals 12 residues. CDR3 bases: TGCAGTGCCACGGACCGAGGCTACGAGCAGTACTTC. Amino acid sequence: CSATDRGYEQYF.

The CDR3, as DNA: TGTGCCAGCACCGGGGGGAATGAGCAGTTCTTC. Amino acid sequence: CASTGGNEQFF. The genes are TRBV12-3 or TRBV12-4 and TRBJ2-1; TRBD2 aligns across 7 bases. V dropped 7 bases and J dropped 7; count of bases not matched to a gene: 1. The CDR3 is made up of 11 amino acids.

A word on this clonotype: This may come from a read error, since a much larger clone is one base off. This chain joins TRBV6-1 and TRBJ2-7; no clear D. Germline V lookup: CDR1 MNHNS, CDR2 SASEGT. CDR3 length: 12 residues. Here the CDR3 reads CATQRETYEQCF. The CDR3 DNA sequence: TGTGCCACCCAGCGAGAGACCTACGAGCAGTGCTTC.

The chain links TRBV18 to TRBJ1-1; a possible D gene is TRBD1 (5 bases). V dropped 4 bases and J dropped 6 bases, with 9 bases sitting between them. This CDR3 is 12 amino acids long. The germline CDR1 and CDR2 sequences are KGHSH and LQKENI. The CDR3: CASSQGSPEAFF. The CDR3 coding sequence is TGTGCCAGCTCACAGGGGTCCCCTGAAGCTTTCTTT. The full variable domain, with the rest looked up from reference TRBV18 and TRBJ1-1, is NAGVMQNPRHLVRRRGQEARLRCSPMKGHSHVYWYRQLPEEGLKFMVYLQKENIIDESGMPKERFSAEFPKEGPSILRIQQVVRGDSAAYFCASSQGSPEAFFGQGTRLTVV.

This clonotype has a count of ten or more. The chain links TRBV27 to TRBJ2-1, with 10 bases matching TRBD2. The CDR3 has 14 amino acids. Looked up from germline, CDR1 is MNHEY and CDR2 is SMNVEV (reference sequence). Trimming took 2 bases from V and 7 from J; bases not matched to a gene: 2. The CDR3 DNA reads as TGTGCCAGCAGTTTAAAGCGGGAGGGGAATGAGCAGTTCTTC. It encodes CASSLKREGNEQFF.

This clonotype has a count of ten or more. The rearrangement uses TRBV2 and TRBJ1-1; no clear D gene. The CDR3 consists of 13 residues. The V gene lost 8 bases and the J gene lost 0 bases, with 10 bases spanning the gap. Germline CDR1 is SNHLY and CDR2 is FYNNEI. This chain's CDR3 is CASRTRVNTEAFF. For the CDR3, the DNA is TGTGCCAGCCGCACACGGGTGAACACTGAAGCTTTCTTT.

In this sample, this clonotype turned up many times. The rearrangement links TRBV20-1 to TRBJ2-3, with D possibly matching TRBD2 (6 bases). The CDR3 totals 18 residues. V lost 3 bases and J 1 base, leaving 23 bases between the germline ends. Germline V lookup: CDR1 DFQATT, CDR2 SNEGSKA (reference sequence). CDR3 DNA: TGCAGTGCTAGTCCCCTGGGACTCCCCAACTCCGGCACAGATACGCAGTATTTT. It codes for CSASPLGLPNSGTDTQYF.

Points on this clonotype: A single base separates this from a much larger clone, so it may be a read error. The chain couples TRBV28 to TRBJ2-1; D is possibly TRBD2 (5 bases). The CDR3 has 11 residues. Germline values: CDR1 MDHEN, CDR2 SYDVKM. The CDR3 DNA reads as TGTGCCAGCGGATACGGGAATGAGAAGTTCTTC. This translates into CASGYGNEKFF.

This clonotype was counted many times. CDR3 amino acids: CASSFRGKQFF. CDR3 sequence (DNA): TGTGCCAGCAGTTTCCGGGGAAAGCAGTTCTTC. V usage is TRBV12-3 or TRBV12-4 and J usage is TRBJ2-1; TRBD2 might be the D (5 bases). The V end lost 3 bases, the J end lost 11 bases, and 8 bases lay between the germline ends. This CDR3 comprises 11 residues.

In this sample, this clonotype turned up many times. The chain is built from TRBV28 and TRBJ2-7, with D perhaps matching TRBD1 (6 bases). This CDR3 is 11 amino acids long. Trimming shortened V by 10 bases and J by 9 bases, and 16 bases separated the two germline ends. Germline V gene lookup returns CDR1 MDHEN and CDR2 SYDVKM. The CDR3 reads CATLDRSGQYF. CDR3 DNA: TGTGCCACTCTAGACAGGTCCGGGCAGTACTTC.

This clonotype was observed many times. The chain carries TRBV28 and TRBJ2-1; no definite D call. Trimming removed 5 bases at V and 2 bases at J, with 16 bases between. CDR3 length equals 16 residues. CDR1 is MDHEN and CDR2 is SYDVKM in the germline V gene. The CDR3 loop is CASSSPGSSPYNEQFF. CDR3 nucleotide sequence: TGTGCCAGCAGTAGCCCGGGTAGCAGCCCCTACAATGAGCAGTTCTTC.

This clonotype was counted a single time. A much larger clone sits a single nucleotide away, making a read error possible. V usage is TRBV2 and J usage is TRBJ1-1; D gene unclear. The CDR3 contains 11 residues. Germline V gives CDR1 SNHLY, CDR2 FYNNEI. CDR3 nucleotides: TGTGCCAGCTTAACGAACACTGAAGCTCTCTTT. Amino acids: CASLTNTEALF.